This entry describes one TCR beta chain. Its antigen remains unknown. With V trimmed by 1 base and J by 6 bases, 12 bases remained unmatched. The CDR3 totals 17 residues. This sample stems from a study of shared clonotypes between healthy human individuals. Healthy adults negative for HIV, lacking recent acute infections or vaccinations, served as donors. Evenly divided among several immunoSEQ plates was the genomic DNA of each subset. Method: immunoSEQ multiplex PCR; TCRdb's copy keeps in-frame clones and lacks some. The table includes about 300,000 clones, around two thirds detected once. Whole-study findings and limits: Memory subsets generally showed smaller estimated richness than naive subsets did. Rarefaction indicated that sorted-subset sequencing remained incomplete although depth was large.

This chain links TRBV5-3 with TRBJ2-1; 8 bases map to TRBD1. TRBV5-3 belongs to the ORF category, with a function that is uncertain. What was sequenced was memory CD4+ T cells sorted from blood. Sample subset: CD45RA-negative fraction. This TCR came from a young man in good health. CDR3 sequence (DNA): TGTGCCAGAAGCTTGATGGCAGGGGGCAAATTTGGCAATGAGCAGTTCTTC. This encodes CARSLMAGGKFGNEQFF.